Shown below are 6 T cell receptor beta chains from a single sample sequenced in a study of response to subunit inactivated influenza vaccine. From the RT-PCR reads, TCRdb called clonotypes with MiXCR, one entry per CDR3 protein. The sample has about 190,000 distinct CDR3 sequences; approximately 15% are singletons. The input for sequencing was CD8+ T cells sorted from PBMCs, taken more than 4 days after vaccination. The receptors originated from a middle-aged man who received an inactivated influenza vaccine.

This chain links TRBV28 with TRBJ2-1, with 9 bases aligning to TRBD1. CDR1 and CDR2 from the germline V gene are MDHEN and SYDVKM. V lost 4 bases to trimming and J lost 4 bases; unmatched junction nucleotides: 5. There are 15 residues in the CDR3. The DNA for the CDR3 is TGTGCCAGCAGTTCGAACGACAGGGGGTACAATGAGCAGTTCTTC. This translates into CASSSNDRGYNEQFF.

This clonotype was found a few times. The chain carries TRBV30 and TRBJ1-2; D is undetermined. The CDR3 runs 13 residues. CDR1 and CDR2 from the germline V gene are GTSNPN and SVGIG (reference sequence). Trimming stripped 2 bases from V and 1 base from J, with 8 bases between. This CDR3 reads CAWSREDNYGYTF. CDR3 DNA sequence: TGTGCCTGGAGTAGGGAGGATAACTATGGCTACACCTTC. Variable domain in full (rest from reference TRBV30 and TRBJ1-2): SQTIHQWPATLVQPVGSPLSLECTVEGTSNPNLYWYRQAAGRGLQLLFYSVGIGQISSEVPQNLSASRPQDRQFILSSKKLLLSDSGFYLCAWSREDNYGYTFGSGTRLTVV.

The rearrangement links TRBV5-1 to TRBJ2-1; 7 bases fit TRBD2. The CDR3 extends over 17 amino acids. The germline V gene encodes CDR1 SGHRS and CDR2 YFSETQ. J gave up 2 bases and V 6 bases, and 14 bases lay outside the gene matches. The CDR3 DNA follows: TGCGCCAGCACCCAGGGAGGGGATCCCAGCACCTACAATGAGCAGTTCTTC. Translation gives CASTQGGDPSTYNEQFF.

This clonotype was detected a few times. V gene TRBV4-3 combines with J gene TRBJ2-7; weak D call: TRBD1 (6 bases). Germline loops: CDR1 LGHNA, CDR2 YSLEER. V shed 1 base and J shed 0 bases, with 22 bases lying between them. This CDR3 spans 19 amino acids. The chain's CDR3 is CASSQVSSWATGFSYEQYF. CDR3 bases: TGCGCCAGCAGCCAAGTTTCGTCGTGGGCGACAGGCTTCTCCTACGAGCAGTACTTC.

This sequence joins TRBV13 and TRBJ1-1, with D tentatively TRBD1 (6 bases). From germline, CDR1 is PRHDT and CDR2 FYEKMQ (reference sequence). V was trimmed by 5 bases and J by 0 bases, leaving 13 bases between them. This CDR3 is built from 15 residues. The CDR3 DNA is TGTGCCAGCAGCGCCCAGGGGACCTTGAACACTGAAGCTTTCTTT. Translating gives CASSAQGTLNTEAFF.

CDR3 coding DNA: TGCGCCAGCAGCCAAGATTGGGGGACTAGCGGGAGGGATACGCAGTATTTT. Translation: CASSQDWGTSGRDTQYF. The chain carries TRBV4-3 and TRBJ2-3; 15 bases map to TRBD2. The ends lost 0 bases at V and 6 bases at J; junction bases unmatched: 4. The CDR3 is 17 amino acids. In germline, CDR1 is LGHNA, CDR2 YSLEER.